This T cell receptor (beta chain) was sequenced for a study of cytomegalovirus exposure and HLA in healthy donors. The PCR was carried out with 60 Vbeta primers and 13 Jbeta primers. Sequencing used immunoSEQ multiplex PCR; TCRdb keeps in-frame clones, though not all of them. Of more than 90,000 clones detected, about 80% appear once; the ten largest clones hold 1.5% to 2.5%. This clone was seen once. V was pared by 5 bases and J by 2 bases, with 3 bases of the junction left unmatched. Germline-derived CDR1 and CDR2 are SEHNR and FQNEAQ (reference sequence). The CDR3 has 14 amino acids. V and J are TRBV7-9 and TRBJ1-5; 7 bases fit TRBD1. The specimen was PBMCs. This receptor was obtained from a man aged 35-49 years in good health and CMV-seronegative. CDR3 DNA sequence: TGTGCCAGCAGCCACAGGGGTGGCAATCAGCCCCAGCATTTT. This translates into CASSHRGGNQPQHF.